The following is a T cell receptor beta chain sequence with its context. No antigen is known for it. This sample is drawn from a study of shared clonotypes between healthy human individuals. Clones were sequenced by immunoSEQ multiplex PCR, and TCRdb holds only the in-frame ones, with some missing. The repertoire has around 640,000 clones, approximately 96% of them found once; the top ten carry roughly 0.1%. CD45RO negativity and positive selection for CCR7 defined naive CD8 cells, a population that excluded terminally differentiated effector memory CD45RA+ cells. The study's findings and limits: Larger richness was generally estimated for naive than memory subsets.

Deletions cut 1 base from V and 7 bases from J, with 13 bases between. Per the germline V gene, CDR1 is SEHNR and CDR2 is FQNEAQ (reference sequence). The CDR3 loop spans 15 amino acids. This clonotype originated in a woman aged 25 to 39 in good health. This rearrangement joins TRBV7-9 to TRBJ1-4, with a weak D call TRBD1 (5 bases). Source material: naive CD8+ T cells sorted from blood. The CDR3 protein is CASSLVGAGGEKLFF. The DNA for the CDR3 is TGTGCCAGCAGCTTAGTAGGCGCGGGGGGTGAAAAACTGTTTTTT.